This T cell receptor (beta chain) stems from a study of blood T cell repertoires in COVID-19. Study as a whole: Researchers got acute and convalescent COVID-19 samples from the United States, Italy and Spain.

CDR1 is MNHEY, CDR2 SMNVEV, per germline (reference sequence). Trimming removed 6 bases from V and 3 bases from J; junction bases left unmatched: 11. This CDR3 contains 15 residues. Residents of 24 US areas, aged roughly 18 to 89 years, made up the participants. Participants reported their clinical history, and cohort assignment relied on those reports. As handled by the study authors: Quantification of nucleated cells was approximated via reference gene primer amplification. TCRdb keeps only in-frame clones here, not all; method: immunoSEQ multiplex PCR. That table furnishes V, J and clone size, whereas the DNA furnished D and trimming. The data show roughly 230,000 clones, 82% seen once.

Sequences were obtained from PBMCs or T cells enriched from blood (not recorded which). The chain couples TRBV27 to TRBJ2-7; 7 bases fit TRBD1. The sequence came from a woman in her sixties or seventies who had recovered from COVID-19. The chain's CDR3 is CASRTGTARDYEQYF. DNA for the CDR3: TGTGCCAGCAGGACGGGGACAGCCCGAGACTACGAGCAGTACTTC.